What follows is one TCR beta chain and its context. Its cognate antigen is unknown. With V trimmed by 0 bases and J by 5 bases, 6 bases remained unmatched. The CDR3 covers 16 residues. Germline V gene data show CDR1 as WSHSY and CDR2 as SAAADI. The sample comes from a study of beta chain features in type 1 diabetes. Reverse transcribing all isolated RNA meant expressed TCRB transcripts were sequenced. The assay was immunoSEQ multiplex PCR, and TCRdb's table has in-frame clones only and misses some. The sample includes 350,000 to 450,000 clones, more than 13% of them seen just once. Study-wide findings and caveats: The naive, central memory and Treg TCRB repertoires showed an apparent similarity that was greater among patients than among healthy donors. PCR might favor shorter templates, equally in patients and controls. A potential influence of HLA type upon TCRB rearrangement remained unresolved herein.

The material sequenced was naive CD4+ T cells from blood. The receptor comes from a woman aged 18-35 years in good health. The chain carries TRBV10-2 and TRBJ2-3; 9 nucleotides match TRBD2. The CDR3 coding sequence is TGCGCCAGCAGTGAGTCTGGCGGGAGGGCAGGAGATACGCAGTATTTT. This gives the protein CASSESGGRAGDTQYF.